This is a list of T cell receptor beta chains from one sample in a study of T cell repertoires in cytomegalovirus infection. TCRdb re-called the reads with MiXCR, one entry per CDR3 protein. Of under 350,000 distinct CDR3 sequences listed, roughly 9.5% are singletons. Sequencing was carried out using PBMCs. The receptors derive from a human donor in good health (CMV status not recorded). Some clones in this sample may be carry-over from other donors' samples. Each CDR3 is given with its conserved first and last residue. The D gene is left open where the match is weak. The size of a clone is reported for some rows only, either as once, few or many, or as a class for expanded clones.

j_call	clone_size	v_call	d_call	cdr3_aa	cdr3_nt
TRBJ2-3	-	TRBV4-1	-	CASSQPLDTQYF	TGCGCCAGCAGCCAACCGCTCGATACGCAGTATTTT
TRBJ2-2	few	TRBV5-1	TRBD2	CASSLPAGGAGELFF	TGCGCCAGCAGCTTGCCAGCGGGGGGTGCCGGGGAGCTGTTTTTT
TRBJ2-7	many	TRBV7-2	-	CASSLQGNHEQYF	TGTGCCAGCAGCTTACAGGGTAACCACGAGCAGTACTTC
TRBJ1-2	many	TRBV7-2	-	CASSPLPSGGYTF	TGTGCCAGCAGCCCACTTCCTAGCGGGGGCTACACCTTC
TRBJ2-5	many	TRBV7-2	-	CASSLSDPAAQYF	TGTGCCAGCAGCTTATCGGACCCGGCAGCCCAGTACTTC
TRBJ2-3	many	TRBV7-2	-	CASSLGVVGSSTDTQYF	TGTGCCAGCAGCTTGGGCGTGGTTGGATCTAGCACAGATACGCAGTATTTT
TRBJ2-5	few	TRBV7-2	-	CASSLRGGSQETQYF	TGTGCCAGCAGCTTACGTGGCGGATCTCAAGAGACCCAGTACTTC
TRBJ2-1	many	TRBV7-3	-	CASSQRDSSYNEQFF	TGTGCCAGCAGCCAGCGGGACAGCTCATACAATGAGCAGTTCTTC
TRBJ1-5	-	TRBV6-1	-	CASGDIGVSNQPQHF	TGTGCCAGCGGAGACATCGGGGTTAGCAATCAGCCCCAGCATTTT
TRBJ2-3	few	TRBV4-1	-	CASSSVGRIDTQYF	TGCGCCAGCAGCTCCGTAGGACGAATAGATACGCAGTATTTT
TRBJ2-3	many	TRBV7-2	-	CASSPDGVTDTQYF	TGTGCCAGCAGCCCGGACGGAGTCACAGATACGCAGTATTTT
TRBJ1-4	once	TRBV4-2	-	CASSQEQGQSIEKLFF	TGTGCCAGCAGCCAAGAACAGGGACAAAGTATTGAAAAACTGTTTTTT
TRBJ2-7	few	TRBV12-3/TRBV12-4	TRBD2	CASSLDPGGQYF	TGTGCCAGCAGTTTAGACCCGGGAGGTCAGTACTTC
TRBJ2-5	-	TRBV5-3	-	CASSSLEGGSNMKTQYF	TGTGCCAGCAGCTCGCTGGAGGGGGGTTCAAACATGAAGACCCAGTACTTC
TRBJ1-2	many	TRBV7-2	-	CASSRDSNYGYTF	TGTGCCAGCAGCCGCGATTCTAACTATGGCTACACCTTC
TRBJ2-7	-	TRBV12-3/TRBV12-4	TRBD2	CASSFGLAGAEQYF	TGTGCCAGCAGTTTTGGTCTAGCGGGAGCCGAGCAGTACTTC
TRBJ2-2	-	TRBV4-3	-	CASSQGGQKTGELFF	TGCGCCAGCAGCCAAGGGGGCCAAAAGACCGGGGAGCTGTTTTTT
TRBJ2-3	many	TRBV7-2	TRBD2	CASTLGGSGGAGTQYF	TGTGCCAGCACTCTAGGGGGTAGCGGGGGGGCGGGTACGCAGTATTTT
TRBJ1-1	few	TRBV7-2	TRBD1	CASSGQGKNTEAFF	TGTGCCAGCAGTGGACAGGGGAAGAACACTGAAGCTTTCTTT
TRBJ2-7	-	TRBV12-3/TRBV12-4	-	CASSSREGSSYEQYF	TGTGCCAGCAGTTCCCGTGAGGGGAGCTCCTACGAGCAGTACTTC
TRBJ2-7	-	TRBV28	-	CASKKGVDEQYF	TGTGCCAGCAAAAAAGGGGTAGACGAGCAGTACTTC
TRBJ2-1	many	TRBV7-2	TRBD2	CASSLGELAGPQFF	TGTGCCAGCAGCTTAGGAGAGCTAGCGGGCCCACAGTTCTTC
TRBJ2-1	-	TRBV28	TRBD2	CASSLGLGQFF	TGTGCCAGCAGTTTAGGACTAGGGCAGTTCTTC
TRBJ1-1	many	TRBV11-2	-	CASSQGRMDTEAFF	TGTGCCAGCAGCCAGGGACGTATGGACACTGAAGCTTTCTTT
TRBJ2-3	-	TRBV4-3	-	CASAVFGSASDTQYF	TGCGCCAGCGCGGTATTTGGGTCAGCCTCCGATACGCAGTATTTT
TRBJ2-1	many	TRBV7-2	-	CASSLDGSNLVQFF	TGTGCCAGCAGCTTAGACGGGAGCAATTTGGTGCAGTTCTTC
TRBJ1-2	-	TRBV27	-	CASSLRGSGYGYTF	TGTGCCAGCAGTTTGAGGGGATCGGGCTATGGCTACACCTTC
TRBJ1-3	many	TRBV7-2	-	CASSSGHSGNTIYF	TGTGCCAGCAGCTCGGGCCACTCTGGAAACACCATATATTTT
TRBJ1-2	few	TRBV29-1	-	CSVTGGNDGYGYTF	TGCAGCGTGACGGGGGGGAATGATGGCTATGGCTACACCTTC
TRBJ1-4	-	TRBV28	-	CASRSGEKLFF	TGTGCCAGCAGATCGGGGGAAAAACTGTTTTTT
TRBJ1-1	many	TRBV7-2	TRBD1	CASSFTQGRRTEAFF	TGTGCCAGCAGCTTCACACAGGGGAGGAGGACTGAAGCTTTCTTT
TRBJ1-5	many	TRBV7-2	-	CASSLDVLYSNQPQHF	TGTGCCAGCAGCTTAGACGTCCTTTATAGCAATCAGCCCCAGCATTTT
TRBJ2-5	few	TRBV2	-	CASGGTDKETQYF	TGTGCCAGCGGTGGGACGGATAAAGAGACCCAGTACTTC
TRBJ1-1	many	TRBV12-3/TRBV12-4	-	CASSRTGRNTEAFF	TGTGCCAGCAGTCGAACCGGAAGGAACACTGAAGCTTTCTTT
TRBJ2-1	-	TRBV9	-	CASSGGGLEGVNEQFF	TGTGCCAGCAGCGGGGGCGGACTAGAGGGGGTCAATGAGCAGTTCTTC
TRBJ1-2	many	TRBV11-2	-	CASSPGNSYYGYTF	TGTGCCAGCAGTCCAGGGAATTCGTACTATGGCTACACCTTC
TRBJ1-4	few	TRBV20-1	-	CSAREQGGEKLFF	TGCAGTGCTAGAGAACAGGGAGGCGAAAAACTGTTTTTT
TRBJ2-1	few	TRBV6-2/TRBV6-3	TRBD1	CASKGQGNPNEQFF	TGTGCCAGCAAGGGACAGGGCAACCCCAATGAGCAGTTCTTC
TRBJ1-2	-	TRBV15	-	CATSRDNGHPANYGYTF	TGTGCCACCAGCAGAGACAATGGACACCCCGCTAACTATGGCTACACCTTC
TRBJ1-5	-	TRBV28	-	CASSLLGHQPQHF	TGTGCCAGCAGTTTACTCGGGCATCAGCCCCAGCATTTT
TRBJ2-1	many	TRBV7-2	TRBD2	CASSYRAGGRGEQFF	TGTGCCAGCAGCTACCGAGCGGGGGGGCGAGGTGAGCAGTTCTTC
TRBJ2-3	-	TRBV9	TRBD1	CASSGGQGATDTQYF	TGTGCCAGCAGCGGAGGACAGGGGGCAACAGATACGCAGTATTTT
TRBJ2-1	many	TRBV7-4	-	CASSWVTVLRAEQFF	TGTGCCAGCAGCTGGGTGACAGTACTAAGAGCTGAGCAGTTCTTC
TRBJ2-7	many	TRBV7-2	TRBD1	CASSLTGGWYEQYF	TGTGCCAGCAGCTTAACAGGGGGCTGGTACGAGCAGTACTTC
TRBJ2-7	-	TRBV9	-	CASSDSASSYEQYF	TGTGCCAGCAGCGACTCAGCCAGCTCCTACGAGCAGTACTTC
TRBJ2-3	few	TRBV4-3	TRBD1	CASSQGDRGDTDTQYF	TGCGCCAGCAGCCAAGGGGACAGGGGGGACACAGATACGCAGTATTTT